Listed here are 3 T cell receptor beta chains from one sample, sequenced in a study of cytotoxic CD8 clonotypes in ibrutinib-treated CLL. Sequencing was performed with immunoSEQ multiplex PCR; in TCRdb, only in-frame clones are kept and a portion is missing. The data contain 130,000 to 150,000 clones, 91% of them singletons. Sequencing used PBMCs, obtained after 12 months of ibrutinib treatment. Source of these receptors: a human donor with chronic lymphocytic leukemia.

The chain links TRBV12-5 to TRBJ1-3, with D possibly being TRBD1 (6 bases). Germline-derived CDR1 and CDR2 are LGHNT and FRNRAP. Trimming took off 2 bases at V and 1 base at J, with 6 bases between the two ends. The CDR3 covers 14 residues. The CDR3 loop reads CASGLTGSGNTIYF. DNA of the CDR3: TGTGCTAGTGGTTTGACAGGGTCTGGAAACACCATATATTTT.

The chain uses TRBV4-2 and TRBJ2-3; the match to TRBD2 covers 14 bases. With 3 bases clipped from V and 3 bases from J, the junction kept 11 bases outside the gene matches. CDR3 length equals 19 residues. Germline loops: CDR1 LGHNA, CDR2 YNFKEQ. DNA for the CDR3: TGTGCCAGCAGCCAGATGGGACTAGCGGGAGATGGGGCGACAGATACGCAGTATTTT. Its translation is CASSQMGLAGDGATDTQYF.

The CDR3 sequence is CARDREIRNTGELFF. The CDR3 nucleotides read TGCGCCAGGGACAGGGAGATTCGGAACACCGGGGAGCTGTTTTTT. The chain employs TRBV10-1 and TRBJ2-2; TRBD1 agrees at 8 bases. The CDR3 totals 15 residues. V shed 9 bases, J shed 1 base, and the junction held 7 bases outside the gene matches. Germline CDR1 WNHNN, CDR2 SYGVQD (reference sequence).